This T cell receptor beta chain appears in the sequencing data of a study of response to subunit inactivated influenza vaccine (dated 2018 in TCRdb). Regarding the research as a whole: The study used deep quantitative T cell receptor repertoire profiling to track responses to a trivalent subunit inactivated influenza vaccine. The full study reports these points: The authors proposed that each seasonal influenza vaccination may bring in only a limited number of new T cells.

The CDR3 starts with the cysteine, ends with the phenylalanine, and has 12 residues. Only CDR3 DNA is held: 36 bases, read in frame from base 1. CDR1 MGHRA and CDR2 YSYEKL were looked up in the germline V gene. V was cut back by 8 bases and J by 4 bases, leaving a gap of 10 bases between them. The library was generated by RT-PCR. Sequencing relied on an Illumina HiSeq 2500. TCRdb reprocessed the public reads (quality trimming at Q25 with fastp, clone calling with MiXCR) and kept in-frame beta chains. Rows with one shared CDR3 protein collapse into an entry with the most common genes and DNA. The table for this sample lists 750,000 to 850,000 distinct CDR3 sequences; approximately 17% of them were counted only once. The leading ten clones occupy about a tenth of the sample. In the case of this clonotype: Its antigen is not yet known. Base qualities are not provided; no much larger clone lies one nucleotide away.

The sequence links TRBV4-1 to TRBJ2-3; the D gene is unclear. The specimen was PBMCs from blood, collected 4 to 6 days after vaccination. The source is a man aged 50 to 59 who received an inactivated influenza vaccine. Donor details come from another sample of the same person, matched by shared clones. The CDR3: CASSPQPDTQYF. The nucleotide sequence reads TGCGCCAGCTCCCCTCAGCCAGATACGCAGTATTTT.